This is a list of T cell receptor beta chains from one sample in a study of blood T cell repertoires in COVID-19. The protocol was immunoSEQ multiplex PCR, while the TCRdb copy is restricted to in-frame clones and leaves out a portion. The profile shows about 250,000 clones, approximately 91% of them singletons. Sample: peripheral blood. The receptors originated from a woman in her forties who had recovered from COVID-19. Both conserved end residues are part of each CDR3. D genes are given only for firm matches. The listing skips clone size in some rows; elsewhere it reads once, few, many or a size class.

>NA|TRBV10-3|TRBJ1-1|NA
CAISESRVPGTEAFF
TGTGCCATCAGTGAGTCGAGGGTCCCTGGGACTGAAGCTTTCTTT
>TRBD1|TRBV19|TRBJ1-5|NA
CASSIPTGGSSQPQHF
TGTGCCAGTAGTATCCCGACAGGGGGCTCGAGTCAGCCCCAGCATTTT
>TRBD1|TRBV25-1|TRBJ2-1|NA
CARRDRGKLSSYNEQFF
TGTGCCCGCAGGGACAGGGGAAAATTGAGCTCCTACAATGAGCAGTTCTTC
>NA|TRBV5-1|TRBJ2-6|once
CASSLAEGGANVLTF
TGCGCCAGCAGCTTGGCCGAGGGTGGGGCCAACGTCCTGACTTTC
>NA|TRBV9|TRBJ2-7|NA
CASSVASGDGYSGEQYF
TGTGCCAGCAGCGTAGCATCAGGGGACGGCTACTCGGGGGAGCAGTACTTC
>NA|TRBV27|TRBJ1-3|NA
CASSSRASGNTIYF
TGTGCCAGCAGTTCCAGGGCCTCTGGAAACACCATATATTTT
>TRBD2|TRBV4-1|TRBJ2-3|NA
CASSQVGLEKRTDTQYF
TGCGCCAGCAGCCAAGTGGGACTAGAAAAACGCACAGATACGCAGTATTTT
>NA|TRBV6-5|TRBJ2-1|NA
CASSYSSYYNEQFF
TGTGCCAGCAGTTACTCCTCCTACTACAATGAGCAGTTCTTC
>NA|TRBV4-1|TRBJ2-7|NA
CASSQDPKRKAYEQYF
TGCGCCAGCAGCCAAGATCCGAAGCGAAAGGCTTACGAGCAGTACTTC
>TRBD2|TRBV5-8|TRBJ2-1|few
CAIISGKVANEQFF
TGTGCCATAATTAGCGGGAAGGTCGCCAATGAGCAGTTCTTC
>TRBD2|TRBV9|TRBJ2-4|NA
CASSDARAGGNIQYF
TGTGCCAGCAGCGATGCACGGGCGGGAGGTAACATTCAGTACTTC
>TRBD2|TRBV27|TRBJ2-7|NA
CASRRRGELGYEQYF
TGTGCCAGCAGGCGGCGGGGGGAGTTGGGCTACGAGCAGTACTTC
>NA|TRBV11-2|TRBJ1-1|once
CASSQRLGGLNTEAFF
TGTGCCAGCAGCCAGAGGCTCGGAGGGCTGAACACTGAAGCTTTCTTT
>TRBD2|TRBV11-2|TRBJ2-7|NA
CASSPYSGSYEQYF
TGTGCCAGCAGCCCCTATAGCGGGTCCTACGAGCAGTACTTC
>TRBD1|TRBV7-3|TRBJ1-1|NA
CASSLTGTGQGFGTEAFF
TGTGCCAGCAGCTTAACGGGCACGGGACAGGGATTTGGCACTGAAGCTTTCTTT